This T cell receptor beta chain was identified during a study of PD-1 blockade in classical Hodgkin lymphoma. Study background: Intravenous infusions of nivolumab 3 mg/kg reached patients every 2 weeks. Study-level results: Relapsed/refractory patients reportedly had lower baseline diversity than newly diagnosed patients. A significant rise in TCR diversity by C4D1 was seen for CD4+ but not CD8+ cells.

Assay used: immunoSEQ multiplex PCR; TCRdb lists only in-frame clones, some missing. The sample consists of fewer than 100,000 clones, 89% of them appearing once. All patients relapsed after autologous stem cell transplantation, and brentuximab vedotin exposure varied. Best response was recorded as complete response, partial response or progressive disease. With regard to this clone: Its antigen is currently unknown.

CDR3 length equals 14 residues. V lost 9 bases and J lost 3; bases outside the gene matches: 10. The germline V gene has CDR1 ENHRY and CDR2 SYGVKD. The TCR sequence derives from a human donor with classical Hodgkin lymphoma. This chain joins TRBV10-3 and TRBJ2-7; TRBD2 agrees at 8 bases. This material consisted of peripheral blood mononuclear cells (PBMCs), taken at baseline. The CDR3 reads CAISPGLGDYEQYF. The CDR3 region has the DNA TGTGCCATTTCTCCGGGACTAGGGGACTACGAGCAGTACTTC.